These 18 T cell receptor beta chains were sequenced from one sample in a study of shared clonotypes between healthy human individuals. Assay used: immunoSEQ multiplex PCR; TCRdb lists only in-frame clones, some missing. The sample contains roughly 1 million clones, about 84% of which appear only once. Specimen: memory CD4+ T cells from PBMCs. As to subset: CD45RA-negative fraction. These receptors originate from a man younger than 35 in good health. Some clones in this sample may be carry-over from other donors' samples.

The rearrangement joins TRBV2 to TRBJ2-7; 7 bases match TRBD2. J gave up 5 bases and V 6 bases, and 13 bases lay outside the gene matches. The CDR3 consists of 15 residues. CDR1 and CDR2 (germline): SNHLY, FYNNEI. The CDR3 loop reads CASREQGGRTHEQYF. CDR3 sequence (DNA): TGTGCCAGCAGGGAGCAAGGCGGGAGAACCCACGAGCAGTACTTC.

V gene TRBV20-1 combines with J gene TRBJ2-1; D gene unclear. From germline, CDR1 is DFQATT and CDR2 SNEGSKA (reference sequence). Trimming took 7 bases from V and 12 from J, leaving 16 bases between them. The CDR3 runs to 11 residues. The CDR3 region is CSVPDELGQFF. In DNA, the CDR3 is TGCAGTGTACCCGATGAACTGGGGCAGTTCTTC.

In this sample, this clone turned up a few times. The chain recombines TRBV28 with TRBJ1-1; D call uncertain. The CDR3 sequence is 13 residues long. Trimming removed 3 bases from V and 0 bases from J, with 5 bases in between. Germline lookup yields CDR1 MDHEN and CDR2 SYDVKM. CDR3 nucleotides: TGTGCCAGCAGTTTGCTCGTGAACACTGAAGCTTTCTTT. Protein sequence: CASSLLVNTEAFF.

The chain combines TRBV11-2 with TRBJ2-1; D may be TRBD2 (5 bases). The ends were cut back, 5 bases at V and 5 bases at J, with 13 bases in the middle. The germline gives CDR1 SGHAT, CDR2 FQNNGV. CDR3 length: 14 residues. CDR3 sequence: CASSTRRENNEQFF. The CDR3, as DNA: TGTGCCAGCAGCACCCGTCGGGAAAACAATGAGCAGTTCTTC.

The chain combines TRBV5-6 with TRBJ1-2, with D tentatively TRBD1 (5 bases). This CDR3 comprises 15 residues. Germline-derived CDR1 and CDR2 are SGHDT and YYEEEE. Trimming pared 3 bases from V and 4 bases from J, leaving 16 bases between. The CDR3 DNA is TGTGCCAGCAGCTCCGTGTCCGGGGCCATCTATGGCTACACCTTC. This gives the protein CASSSVSGAIYGYTF.

V gene TRBV2 combines with J gene TRBJ2-2; 8 bases match TRBD2. Trimming cost V 3 bases and J 5 bases; bases outside gene matches: 5. The germline CDR1 and CDR2 sequences are SNHLY and FYNNEI. This CDR3 is 15 amino acids long. In DNA, the CDR3 is TGTGCCAGCAGTGATTTGAGCGGGAGAACCGGGGAGCTGTTTTTT. This translates into CASSDLSGRTGELFF.

CDR3 sequence: CASSPAPGGAYEQYF. CDR3 nucleotides: TGTGCCAGCAGCCCCGCCCCGGGAGGGGCCTACGAGCAGTACTTC. The genes are TRBV7-2 and TRBJ2-7, with 8 bases that match TRBD2. V shed 5 bases, J shed 2 bases, and the junction held 8 bases outside the gene matches. Looked up from germline, CDR1 is SGHTA and CDR2 is FQGNSA. CDR3 length: 15 residues.

This clone was seen ten or more times. The chain has TRBV6-5 and TRBJ1-1; D is unclear. There are 15 residues in the CDR3. V lost 2 bases and J lost 5, with 15 bases in between. Looked up from germline, CDR1 is MNHEY and CDR2 is SVGAGI. The CDR3 DNA follows: TGTGCCAGCAGTTACGGTGGATCCGGAGGGACTGAAGCTTTCTTT. The encoded protein is CASSYGGSGGTEAFF.

V gene TRBV10-3 combines with J gene TRBJ1-5; 9 bases fit TRBD1. The V gene end was trimmed by 3 bases and the J gene end by 6 bases; junction bases not matched to a gene: 12. Germline V gene data show CDR1 as ENHRY and CDR2 as SYGVKD. The CDR3 spans 17 residues. The CDR3 region is CAISDWTGAVISQPQHF. Here the CDR3 DNA reads TGTGCCATCAGTGACTGGACAGGGGCGGTGATAAGTCAGCCCCAGCATTTT.

The chain employs TRBV5-1 and TRBJ2-5, with a tentative D call TRBD1 (7 bases). The germline gives CDR1 SGHRS, CDR2 YFSETQ. Trimming pared 4 bases from V and 2 bases from J, leaving 15 bases between. The CDR3 runs 15 residues. The CDR3: CASSMLSGGQETQYF. CDR3 coding DNA: TGCGCCAGCAGCATGCTCTCAGGGGGGCAAGAGACCCAGTACTTC.

This clone was seen more than once but under ten times. The chain employs TRBV7-2 and TRBJ2-6, with D possibly called TRBD1 or TRBD2 (5 bases each). V was cut by 1 base and J by 0 bases, with 10 bases left in between. This CDR3 comprises 17 residues. CDR1 and CDR2 (germline): SGHTA, FQGNSA. CDR3 in DNA: TGTGCCAGCAGCTTAGTAGGGACCAGCTCTGGGGCCAACGTCCTGACTTTC. This translates into CASSLVGTSSGANVLTF. Combining the CDR3 with reference TRBV7-2 and TRBJ2-6 gives the whole variable domain GAGVSQSPSNKVTEKGKDVELRCDPISGHTALYWYRQSLGQGLEFLIYFQGNSAPDKSGLPSDRFSAERTGGSVSTLTIQRTQQEDSAVYLCASSLVGTSSGANVLTFGAGSRLTVL.

The gene calls are TRBV21-1 and TRBJ2-7; TRBD2, the table's D call, lacks a check against the DNA. TRBV21-1 is a recognized pseudogene. The CDR3 runs 17 residues. CDR3 in amino acids: CASSTLSGTGVGYEQYF. The CDR3 nucleotides are TGTGCCAGCAGCACTCTATCGGGAACGGGAGTAGGGTACGAGCAGTACTTC.

The chain joins TRBV7-3 to TRBJ2-3; D may correspond to TRBD1 or TRBD2 (7 bases each). This CDR3 comprises 13 residues. V dropped 8 bases and J dropped 3 bases, with 12 bases sitting between them. CDR1 is SGHTA and CDR2 is FQGTGA in the germline V gene. In nucleotides, the CDR3 is TGTGCCAGCGGGAGGGGGCTGACAGATACGCAGTATTTT. It yields the protein CASGRGLTDTQYF.

The V gene is TRBV18, the J gene TRBJ1-4, with 9 bases that match TRBD1. Germline assignment: CDR1 KGHSH and CDR2 LQKENI. This CDR3 is built from 17 residues. V was pared by 3 bases and J by 7 bases, with 12 bases of the junction left unmatched. CDR3: CASSPYESGTGSEKLFF. The CDR3 DNA reads as TGTGCCAGCTCACCTTACGAATCCGGGACAGGGTCTGAAAAACTGTTTTTT.

The J gene is TRBJ2-1, the V gene TRBV7-3, with D perhaps matching TRBD1 (6 bases). Germline CDR1 is SGHTA and CDR2 is FQGTGA. Between the trimmed V and J ends, which lost 0 bases and 4 bases, there was a span of 13 bases. The CDR3 totals 16 residues. The CDR3 bases are TGTGCCAGCAGCTTAACGCCGGCACAGGGTTACAATGAGCAGTTCTTC. It is translated as CASSLTPAQGYNEQFF.

This clone has more than one count but fewer than ten. The chain has TRBV5-5 and TRBJ1-2, with 7 bases that match TRBD1. Germline V gives CDR1 SGHKS, CDR2 YYEKEE (reference sequence). The CDR3 is 13 residues long. The V segment lost 3 bases and the J segment 7 bases; nucleotides outside the gene matches: 6. The CDR3 spells CASSSQGYGGYTF. CDR3 sequence (DNA): TGTGCCAGCAGCTCACAGGGGTACGGTGGCTACACCTTC.

V usage is TRBV5-1 and J usage is TRBJ2-7; 8 positions agree with TRBD1. The CDR3 covers 14 residues. CDR1 is SGHRS and CDR2 is YFSETQ in the germline V gene. The trim removed 0 bases at V and 6 bases at J, leaving 5 bases unmatched. CDR3 nucleotide sequence: TGCGCCAGCAGCTTGGGGACAGGGTCTGGCGAGCAGTACTTC. Translating it yields CASSLGTGSGEQYF.

The chain joins TRBV27 to TRBJ2-7; D possibly uses TRBD1 or TRBD2 (5 bases each). Germline CDR1 MNHEY, CDR2 SMNVEV (reference sequence). This CDR3 has 15 amino acids. The V gene lost 1 base and the J gene lost 0 bases, with 10 bases spanning the gap. CDR3 sequence reads: CASSLYEGYSYEQYF. In DNA, the CDR3 is TGTGCCAGCAGTTTATATGAGGGGTACTCCTACGAGCAGTACTTC.